The 5 T cell receptor beta chains given below trace back to one sample, sequenced in a study of blood T cell repertoires in COVID-19. The method was immunoSEQ multiplex PCR; TCRdb's version includes in-frame clones alone and lacks a portion of them. The sample holds roughly 69,000 clones, 88% seen once. Material: peripheral blood. These receptors all come from a human donor in a cohort sampled during active COVID-19.

V is TRBV6-5 and J is TRBJ1-1; the match to TRBD1 covers 7 bases. CDR1 is MNHEY, CDR2 SVGAGI, per germline. The CDR3 contains 15 residues. V lost 2 bases, J lost 0 bases, and 3 bases stayed unmatched. The CDR3 DNA follows: TGTGCCAGCAGTTACGACAGGGCCTTGAACACTGAAGCTTTCTTT. Its translation is CASSYDRALNTEAFF.

The chain links TRBV2 to TRBJ2-2, with D possibly matching TRBD2 (5 bases). CDR1 and CDR2 (germline): SNHLY, FYNNEI. V was shortened by 2 bases and J by 7 bases, with 11 bases between the two germline ends. The CDR3 is made up of 14 amino acids. CDR3 in DNA: TGTGCCAGCAGTGAACGGGGATTGGGCGGGGAGCTGTTTTTT. Amino acid sequence: CASSERGLGGELFF.

This sequence joins TRBV19 and TRBJ1-2; D is uncertain. CDR1 is LNHDA and CDR2 is SQIVND in the germline V gene (reference sequence). The CDR3 covers 12 residues. V was trimmed by 1 base and J by 11 bases, leaving 11 bases between them. The CDR3 loop is CASSIAQDRYTF. CDR3 coding DNA: TGTGCCAGTAGTATAGCGCAGGATCGATACACCTTC.

The chain joins TRBV7-6 to TRBJ1-6; the D gene is possibly TRBD1 (6 bases). The CDR3 totals 15 residues. Trimming stripped 4 bases from V and 3 bases from J, with 10 bases between. Germline lookup yields CDR1 SGHVS and CDR2 FNYEAQ. The CDR3 loop reads CASSSEQGYNSPLHF. The CDR3 nucleotides are TGTGCCAGCAGCTCCGAACAGGGCTATAATTCACCCCTCCACTTT.

The V and J genes are TRBV5-1 and TRBJ2-7; D perhaps matches TRBD2 (7 bases). Between the trimmed V and J ends, which lost 4 bases and 5 bases, there was a span of 19 bases. This CDR3 region has 15 residues. The V gene's germline CDR1 is SGHRS and CDR2 YFSETQ. The chain's CDR3 is CASSPLGGANHEQYF. For the CDR3, the DNA is TGCGCCAGCAGCCCCCTTGGGGGGGCAAACCACGAGCAGTACTTC. Full variable domain (outside the CDR3, taken from reference TRBV5-1 and TRBJ2-7): KAGVTQTPRYLIKTRGQQVTLSCSPISGHRSVSWYQQTPGQGLQFLFEYFSETQRNKGNFPGRFSGRQFSNSRSEMNVSTLELGDSALYLCASSPLGGANHEQYFGPGTRLTVT.